The 10 T cell receptor beta chains in this list originate from one sample, sequenced in a study of control samples from healthy donors and cancer patients. Sequenced by immunoSEQ multiplex PCR; TCRdb stores in-frame clones only, minus some. Among about 120,000 clones listed, approximately 92% were seen once. Sequenced material: PBMCs. These receptors all come from a man at least 80 years old with head and neck cancer.

The V and J genes are TRBV7-9 and TRBJ1-1; TRBD1 matches 11 bases. The CDR3 contains 16 residues. Trimming took 4 bases from V and 4 from J; bases not matched to a gene: 8. Germline assignment: CDR1 SEHNR and CDR2 FQNEAQ (reference sequence). The CDR3 reads CASSSKDRGLGTEAFF. The CDR3 DNA is TGTGCCAGCAGCTCTAAGGACAGGGGGCTCGGCACTGAAGCTTTCTTT.

The rearrangement links TRBV9 to TRBJ1-1; TRBD1 agrees at 7 bases. The CDR3 is made up of 13 amino acids. Germline assignment: CDR1 SGDLS and CDR2 YYNGEE. Germline trimming cut 4 bases from V and 3 bases from J; bases unmatched to any gene: 3. In DNA, the CDR3 is TGTGCCAGCAGCCTAGGACAGGACACTGAAGCTTTCTTT. It yields the protein CASSLGQDTEAFF. Full variable domain (missing parts from reference TRBV9 and TRBJ1-1): DSGVTQTPKHLITATGQRVTLRCSPRSGDLSVYWYQQSLDQGLQFLIQYYNGEERAKGNILERFSAQQFPDLHSELNLSSLELGDSALYFCASSLGQDTEAFFGQGTRLTVV.

This sequence joins TRBV11-2 and TRBJ2-1; 13 nucleotides align to TRBD2. Germline assignment: CDR1 SGHAT and CDR2 FQNNGV. CDR3 length: 19 residues. Trimming took 4 bases from V and 1 from J; bases not matched to a gene: 10. CDR3 amino acids: CASSSGTSGRAQSYNEQFF. CDR3 DNA: TGTGCCAGCAGCTCCGGAACTAGCGGGAGGGCCCAGTCCTACAATGAGCAGTTCTTC.

The table lists this clone with a few counts. The CDR3: CASSVGGANEKLFF. CDR3 sequence (DNA): TGTGCCAGCAGCGTAGGGGGAGCTAATGAAAAACTGTTTTTT. V gene TRBV9 combines with J gene TRBJ1-4; D remains ambiguous. The CDR3 has 14 residues. V gave up 0 bases and J gave up 3 bases, with 6 bases separating them. Germline V gives CDR1 SGDLS, CDR2 YYNGEE.

This clone was seen once. This chain connects TRBV15 to TRBJ2-1, with D perhaps matching TRBD1 (6 bases). The germline V gene has CDR1 LNHNV and CDR2 YYDKDF (reference sequence). There are 17 residues in the CDR3. Trimming removed 1 base from V and 2 bases from J, with 15 bases in between. CDR3 in amino acids: CATSRVSTGLAYNEQFF. The CDR3 DNA is TGTGCCACCAGCAGAGTTAGTACAGGGCTGGCCTACAATGAGCAGTTCTTC.

V is TRBV5-1 and J is TRBJ2-3, with 7 bases lining up with TRBD1. Unmatched junction bases numbered 1, after V lost 2 bases and J lost 1 base. CDR1 and CDR2 from the germline V gene are SGHRS and YFSETQ. The CDR3 is 14 amino acids. The CDR3 bases are TGCGCCAGCAGCTTTGGACAGGGCACAGATACGCAGTATTTT. It specifies CASSFGQGTDTQYF.

This clone was counted once. V gene TRBV5-1 combines with J gene TRBJ1-1; D not certain. CDR1 and CDR2 (germline): SGHRS, YFSETQ. V was pared by 0 bases and J by 8 bases, with 11 bases between. CDR3 length equals 13 residues. The CDR3 DNA reads as TGCGCCAGCAGCTTGGAGTCAGGCTGGGAAGCTTTCTTT. It is translated as CASSLESGWEAFF.

The chain links TRBV6-5 to TRBJ2-7; D may be TRBD2 (6 bases). V lost 5 bases and J lost 5, with 10 bases in between. The CDR3 length is 12 residues. In germline, CDR1 is MNHEY, CDR2 SVGAGI. The CDR3 sequence is CASSNRGNEQYF. CDR3 coding DNA: TGTGCCAGCAGTAACCGGGGGAACGAGCAGTACTTC.

V usage is TRBV30 and J usage is TRBJ2-7; D possibly corresponds to TRBD1 (5 bases). The CDR3 runs 13 residues. V lost 7 bases and J 6 bases, leaving 19 bases between the germline ends. Germline CDR1 is GTSNPN and CDR2 is SVGIG (reference sequence). CDR3 amino acids: CAFQWGYVSEQYF. For the CDR3, the DNA is TGTGCCTTCCAATGGGGCTATGTGAGCGAGCAGTACTTC. Based on the CDR3 plus reference TRBV30 and TRBJ2-7, the full variable domain is SQTIHQWPATLVQPVGSPLSLECTVEGTSNPNLYWYRQAAGRGLQLLFYSVGIGQISSEVPQNLSASRPQDRQFILSSKKLLLSDSGFYLCAFQWGYVSEQYFGPGTRLTVT.

J is TRBJ2-1 and V is TRBV4-1; D gene unclear. Trimming stripped 0 bases from V and 5 bases from J, with 8 bases between. In germline, CDR1 is MGHRA, CDR2 YSYEKL. The length of the CDR3 is 14 residues. The CDR3: CASSQEQGNNEQFF. The CDR3 region has the DNA TGCGCCAGCAGCCAAGAGCAAGGGAACAATGAGCAGTTCTTC.